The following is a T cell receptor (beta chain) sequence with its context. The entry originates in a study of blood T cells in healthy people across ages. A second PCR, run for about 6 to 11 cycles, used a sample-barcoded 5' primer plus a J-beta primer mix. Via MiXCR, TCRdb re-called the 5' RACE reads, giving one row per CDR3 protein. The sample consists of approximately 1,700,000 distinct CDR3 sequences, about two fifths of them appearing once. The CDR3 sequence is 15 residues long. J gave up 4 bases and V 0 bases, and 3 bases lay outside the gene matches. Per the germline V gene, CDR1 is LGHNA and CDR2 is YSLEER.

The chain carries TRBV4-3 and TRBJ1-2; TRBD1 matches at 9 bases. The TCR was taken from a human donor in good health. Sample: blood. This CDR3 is CASSQETGGPYGYTF. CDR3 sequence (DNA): TGCGCCAGCAGCCAAGAGACAGGGGGACCCTATGGCTACACCTTC.